This TCR beta chain comes out of a study of CD4 T cells in relation to SARS-CoV-2 and coronaviruses. Overall study: TCR beta CDR3s were sequenced after approximately 11-day antigen culture of PBMCs. Study outcomes and limitations: Around 60% of donors had memory CD4+ clonotypes crossrecognizing SARS-CoV-2 and common cold coronavirus spike.

This clone was seen once. What it recognizes is unknown. The repertoire was sequenced with immunoSEQ multiplex PCR; TCRdb's copy has only in-frame clones and lacks some. The sample yields about 36,000 clones, 70% to 85% seen once. Germline-derived CDR1 and CDR2 are KGHSH and LQKENI. This CDR3 contains 16 residues. The ends were cut back, 4 bases at V and 0 bases at J, with 12 bases in the middle. Sequencing input: memory CD4+ T cells from PBMCs, cultured in vitro. The clonotype comes from an adult with COVID-19. The chain links TRBV18 to TRBJ2-2; D unresolved. The CDR3, as DNA: TGTGCCAGCTCACTCACACCGGCGTCGAACACCGGGGAGCTGTTTTTT. Its protein is CASSLTPASNTGELFF.